These 27 T cell receptor beta chains share one sample of origin, sequenced in a study of shared clonotypes between healthy human individuals. This table comes from immunoSEQ multiplex PCR, and its TCRdb copy is limited to in-frame clones, with some not included. The sample shows approximately 640,000 clones, 90% of them seen only once. Sequencing was performed on memory CD8+ T cells from PBMCs. Subset of the sample: CD45RO+ cells pooled with CCR7-negative TemRA cells. These receptors all stem from a man between 18 and 35 years old in good health. Some clones in this sample may be carry-over from other donors' samples.

The chain is built from TRBV7-9 and TRBJ2-2; 7 nucleotides line up with TRBD1. Germline V gives CDR1 SEHNR, CDR2 FQNEAQ (reference sequence). CDR3 length: 19 residues. V was clipped by 1 base and J by 6 bases; unmatched bases: 17. The CDR3 here is CASSLGPPRGGSVPGELFF. The DNA for the CDR3 is TGTGCCAGCAGCTTAGGGCCTCCCCGAGGGGGCTCGGTGCCCGGGGAGCTGTTTTTT.

This chain connects TRBV30 to TRBJ1-3; no firm D call. V gave up 5 bases and J gave up 0 bases, with 14 bases separating them. Germline CDR1 is GTSNPN and CDR2 is SVGIG (reference sequence). The CDR3 is 15 residues long. In DNA, the CDR3 is TGTGCCTGGGGCGGAATGGGGTACTCTGGAAACACCATATATTTT. Translated: CAWGGMGYSGNTIYF.

This chain joins TRBV5-1 and TRBJ2-2; the D is unclear. The ends were cut back, 1 base at V and 6 bases at J, with 7 bases in the middle. Germline V gives CDR1 SGHRS, CDR2 YFSETQ. The CDR3 consists of 13 residues. CDR3 sequence: CASSLKVAGELFF. CDR3 DNA: TGCGCCAGCAGCTTGAAAGTGGCCGGGGAGCTGTTTTTT.

CDR3 bases: TGTGCCAGCAGCTATATGGGACAGCTAAAACCCTACGAGCAGTACTTC. It specifies CASSYMGQLKPYEQYF. The J gene is TRBJ2-7, the V gene TRBV5-6, with 7 bases aligning to TRBD1. This CDR3 region has 16 residues. Germline V gene data show CDR1 as SGHDT and CDR2 as YYEEEE. V shed 3 bases and J 2 bases; nucleotides not matched to a gene: 11.

V is TRBV7-2 and J is TRBJ1-1, with 7 nucleotides matching TRBD1. V lost 6 bases, J lost 1 base, and 5 bases stayed unmatched. From germline, CDR1 is SGHTA and CDR2 FQGNSA. CDR3 size: 14 residues. DNA of the CDR3: TGTGCCAGCAGGTCAAGACAGGGGAACACTGAAGCTTTCTTT. Amino acids: CASRSRQGNTEAFF. Looking up the rest from reference TRBV7-2 and TRBJ1-1 gives the full variable domain: GAGVSQSPSNKVTEKGKDVELRCDPISGHTALYWYRQSLGQGLEFLIYFQGNSAPDKSGLPSDRFSAERTGGSVSTLTIQRTQQEDSAVYLCASRSRQGNTEAFFGQGTRLTVV.

This chain connects TRBV4-1 to TRBJ2-7, with 8 nucleotides matching TRBD2. CDR3 length: 16 residues. The ends lost 4 bases at V and 8 bases at J; junction bases unmatched: 16. Germline V gene data show CDR1 as MGHRA and CDR2 as YSYEKL. In DNA, the CDR3 is TGCGCCAGCAGCCCAGAGACCGGGACTAGAGAGTCCCAGCAGTACTTC. This codes for CASSPETGTRESQQYF.

The J gene is TRBJ2-1, the V gene TRBV7-2; D is possibly TRBD1 or TRBD2 (6 bases each). The V end was cut by 3 bases, the J end by 0 bases, with 18 bases between. Germline assignment: CDR1 SGHTA and CDR2 FQGNSA. The CDR3 loop spans 18 amino acids. In DNA, the CDR3 is TGTGCCAGCAGCTTCCCCCTGAGGGGGGAAAGCTCCTACAATGAGCAGTTCTTC. Protein: CASSFPLRGESSYNEQFF.

V is TRBV9 and J is TRBJ1-1; D is possibly TRBD1 (5 bases). Germline V gives CDR1 SGDLS, CDR2 YYNGEE. This CDR3 has 14 residues. Trimming pared 1 base from V and 3 bases from J, leaving 10 bases between. Here the CDR3 DNA reads TGTGCCAGCAGCGTACAGGGTATTGACACTGAAGCTTTCTTT. It yields the protein CASSVQGIDTEAFF. The variable domain in full, completed from reference TRBV9 and TRBJ1-1, reads DSGVTQTPKHLITATGQRVTLRCSPRSGDLSVYWYQQSLDQGLQFLIQYYNGEERAKGNILERFSAQQFPDLHSELNLSSLELGDSALYFCASSVQGIDTEAFFGQGTRLTVV.

The CDR3 DNA follows: TGTGCCAGCAGTGAATGGGTCGATTCACCCCTCCACTTT. Protein product: CASSEWVDSPLHF. The chain joins TRBV25-1 to TRBJ1-6; D gene unclear. The CDR3 is 13 residues long. Trimming took 1 base from V and 8 from J, leaving 6 bases between them. The V gene's germline CDR1 is MGHDK and CDR2 SYGVNS. Full variable domain (outside the CDR3, taken from reference TRBV25-1 and TRBJ1-6): EADIYQTPRYLVIGTGKKITLECSQTMGHDKMYWYQQDPGMELHLIHYSYGVNSTEKGDLSSESTVSRIRTEHFPLTLESARPSHTSQYLCASSEWVDSPLHFGNGTRLTVT.

The chain combines TRBV27 with TRBJ2-7; D not resolved. There are 16 residues in the CDR3. The ends were cut back, 0 bases at V and 5 bases at J, with 17 bases in the middle. Germline V gene lookup returns CDR1 MNHEY and CDR2 SMNVEV (reference sequence). This chain's CDR3 is CASSLSPGTSVHEQYF. The CDR3 bases are TGTGCCAGCAGTTTATCCCCCGGAACCTCCGTCCACGAGCAGTACTTC.

This chain joins TRBV6-4 and TRBJ2-3, with TRBD2 matching over 11 bases. V shed 0 bases and J 2 bases; nucleotides not matched to a gene: 4. CDR3 size: 17 residues. The germline CDR1 and CDR2 sequences are MRHNA and SNTAGT. This chain's CDR3 is CASSDSRTSGSTDTQYF. DNA of the CDR3: TGTGCCAGCAGTGACTCACGGACTAGCGGGTCCACAGATACGCAGTATTTT.

J is TRBJ2-7 and V is TRBV6-6; the match to TRBD2 covers 8 bases. Germline assignment: CDR1 MNHNY and CDR2 SVGAGI (reference sequence). V was pared by 5 bases and J by 6 bases, with 6 bases of the junction left unmatched. This CDR3 is 13 amino acids long. The chain's CDR3 is CASSPGLGREQYF. The CDR3 nucleotides are TGTGCCAGCAGTCCGGGACTAGGGCGCGAGCAGTACTTC.

The chain has TRBV9 and TRBJ2-2; D may be TRBD2 (5 bases). The germline V gene has CDR1 SGDLS and CDR2 YYNGEE. V was shortened by 2 bases and J by 8 bases, with 16 bases between the two germline ends. This CDR3 has 15 amino acids. The CDR3 sequence: CASSVGSSKLGELFF. CDR3 coding DNA: TGTGCCAGCAGCGTTGGGAGTTCCAAACTGGGGGAGCTGTTTTTT. Variable domain in full (rest from reference TRBV9 and TRBJ2-2): DSGVTQTPKHLITATGQRVTLRCSPRSGDLSVYWYQQSLDQGLQFLIQYYNGEERAKGNILERFSAQQFPDLHSELNLSSLELGDSALYFCASSVGSSKLGELFFGEGSRLTVL.

This rearrangement joins TRBV25-1 to TRBJ1-4; 9 bases are a match to TRBD1. The V gene's germline CDR1 is MGHDK and CDR2 SYGVNS. After removal of 6 bases from V and 4 bases from J, the junction contained 6 bases not matched to a gene. The CDR3 length is 15 residues. CDR3 nucleotides: TGTGCCAGCAGCGTTGCGACAGGGGGTAATGAAAAACTGTTTTTT. As protein: CASSVATGGNEKLFF.

Notes on this clone: This sample also contains other DNA sequences that code for the same CDR3. The gene calls are TRBV27 and TRBJ1-1, with a possible D match to TRBD1 (5 bases). The V end was cut by 8 bases, the J end by 0 bases, with 13 bases between. The CDR3 consists of 14 residues. Germline CDR1 is MNHEY and CDR2 is SMNVEV (reference sequence). DNA of the CDR3: TGTGCCAGCTCCTTCGGGACCCTGAACACTGAAGCTTTCTTT. Residues: CASSFGTLNTEAFF.

Only one count was recorded for this clone. The chain links TRBV5-6 to TRBJ2-1; no clear D. V shed 6 bases and J shed 8 bases, with 27 bases lying between them. CDR1 and CDR2 from the germline V gene are SGHDT and YYEEEE. The CDR3 sequence is 17 residues long. The chain's CDR3 is CASTRGPVSSIVDEQFF. CDR3 DNA: TGTGCCAGCACCCGAGGTCCAGTTTCCAGTATCGTCGATGAGCAGTTCTTC.

V gene TRBV28 combines with J gene TRBJ2-7; D is uncertain. V shed 3 bases and J shed 0 bases, with 21 bases lying between them. Germline-derived CDR1 and CDR2 are MDHEN and SYDVKM. The CDR3 length is 18 residues. CDR3 amino acids: CASSFKLLPYLSSYEQYF. The CDR3 nucleotides are TGTGCCAGCAGTTTCAAGCTCCTCCCATATTTAAGCTCCTACGAGCAGTACTTC.

This clone has a handful of counts. Given a much more abundant clone one base away, this may be a read error. Additional DNA sequences in this sample encode the identical CDR3. The gene calls are TRBV19 and TRBJ1-1; D gene uncertain. V lost 3 bases, J lost 0 bases, and 5 bases lay in between. The germline CDR1 and CDR2 sequences are LNHDA and SQIVND (reference sequence). The CDR3 extends over 13 amino acids. The CDR3 is CASSITMNTEAFF. For the CDR3, the DNA is TGTGCCAGTAGTATTACAATGAACACTGAAGCTTTCTTT.

This chain links TRBV28 with TRBJ2-5; D possibly uses TRBD1 or TRBD2 (6 bases each). From germline, CDR1 is MDHEN and CDR2 SYDVKM. This CDR3 has 16 amino acids. Trimming removed 7 bases from V and 3 bases from J, with 21 bases in between. The CDR3 spells CASTLRGAVGKETQYF. CDR3 bases: TGTGCCAGCACCCTAAGGGGGGCAGTTGGAAAAGAGACCCAGTACTTC. Together with reference TRBV28 and TRBJ2-5, the CDR3 gives the full variable domain: DVKVTQSSRYLVKRTGEKVFLECVQDMDHENMFWYRQDPGLGLRLIYFSYDVKMKEKGDIPEGYSVSREKKERFSLILESASTNQTSMYLCASTLRGAVGKETQYFGPGTRLLVL.

This clone has a single count. This chain joins TRBV11-1 and TRBJ2-7; D might be TRBD1 (5 bases). The CDR3 totals 17 residues. Trimming stripped 2 bases from V and 7 bases from J, with 24 bases between. Looked up from germline, CDR1 is SGHAT and CDR2 is FQDESV (reference sequence). In nucleotides, the CDR3 is TGTGCCAGCAGCTTATCCCCCACCCTACCCTCTTCAGGGGAGCAGTACTTC. This gives the protein CASSLSPTLPSSGEQYF.

The V call is TRBV4-3, the J call TRBJ1-1; the match to TRBD1 covers 7 bases. Germline CDR1 LGHNA, CDR2 YSLEER. Trimming took 0 bases from V and 11 from J; bases not matched to a gene: 12. The CDR3 covers 15 residues. The CDR3 sequence is CASSQEDQGGGTAFF. The CDR3 nucleotides read TGCGCCAGCAGCCAAGAGGATCAGGGGGGGGGCACCGCTTTCTTT.

V and J are TRBV28 and TRBJ2-7; D is ambiguous. This CDR3 has 13 residues. V lost 7 bases, J lost 5 bases, and 15 bases lay in between. From germline, CDR1 is MDHEN and CDR2 SYDVKM. CDR3 amino acids: CASTITGYNEQYF. The CDR3 nucleotides read TGTGCCAGCACCATCACCGGGTACAACGAGCAGTACTTC.

This clone was counted once. V gene TRBV5-1 combines with J gene TRBJ2-3; 8 nucleotides line up with TRBD1. Unmatched junction bases numbered 4, after V lost 0 bases and J lost 4 bases. There are 15 residues in the CDR3. Germline V gives CDR1 SGHRS, CDR2 YFSETQ. In nucleotides, the CDR3 is TGCGCCAGCAGCTTGGGACAGGGGCTGGCAGATACGCAGTATTTT. It codes for CASSLGQGLADTQYF.

The chain couples TRBV7-2 to TRBJ2-3, with D uncertain. The CDR3 contains 11 residues. V dropped 5 bases and J dropped 9 bases, with 9 bases sitting between them. CDR1 and CDR2 from the germline V gene are SGHTA and FQGNSA. The CDR3 sequence: CASSPDGTQYF. The CDR3, as DNA: TGTGCCAGCAGCCCCGATGGAACGCAGTATTTT.

This sequence joins TRBV9 and TRBJ2-7, with a weak D call TRBD2 (6 bases). Deletions cut 3 bases from V and 6 bases from J, with 16 bases between. This CDR3 has 14 residues. Germline lookup yields CDR1 SGDLS and CDR2 YYNGEE. CDR3 loop: CASSAWGEYGEQYF. In DNA, the CDR3 is TGTGCCAGCAGCGCCTGGGGGGAGTACGGCGAGCAGTACTTC.

V usage is TRBV13 and J usage is TRBJ2-5; perhaps TRBD1 as D (5 bases). Deletions cut 5 bases from V and 7 bases from J, with 14 bases between. The germline gives CDR1 PRHDT, CDR2 FYEKMQ (reference sequence). The CDR3 consists of 13 residues. In DNA, the CDR3 is TGTGCCAGCAGCCGCAGGGATCTTGTGACCCAGTACTTC. Amino acid sequence: CASSRRDLVTQYF.

The rearrangement links TRBV7-9 to TRBJ2-4, with D possibly being TRBD1 or TRBD2 (5 bases each). This CDR3 is built from 19 residues. Trimming took 0 bases from V and 1 from J, leaving 19 bases between them. Germline V lookup: CDR1 SEHNR, CDR2 FQNEAQ (reference sequence). This chain's CDR3 is CASSLAVGEGWEAKNIQYF. The CDR3 DNA reads as TGTGCCAGCAGCTTAGCAGTGGGGGAAGGCTGGGAGGCCAAAAACATTCAGTACTTC. The full variable domain, with the rest looked up from reference TRBV7-9 and TRBJ2-4, is DTGVSQNPRHKITKRGQNVTFRCDPISEHNRLYWYRQTLGQGPEFLTYFQNEAQLEKSRLLSDRFSAERPKGSFSTLEIQRTEQGDSAMYLCASSLAVGEGWEAKNIQYFGAGTRLSVL.